These 23 T cell receptor beta chains came from one sample sequenced in a study of CD8 T cells in ankylosing spondylitis (dated 2017 in TCRdb). The library was made by 5' RACE. Sequenced using an Illumina HiSeq 2500. TCRdb applied fastp at Q25 and MiXCR to the public reads, then kept only in-frame beta chains. Each entry is one CDR3 protein sequence, shown with its most common DNA and genes. In all, the sample holds about 230,000 distinct CDR3 sequences, and over 7% of those were seen once. Together, the top ten hold roughly 4.9% of the sample. The sequenced sample was blood, either unsorted or a sorted T cell fraction (not recorded which). The receptors were gathered from a female donor with ankylosing spondylitis or in good health (not recorded which).

The genes are TRBV15 and TRBJ2-1; D could derive from TRBD1 or TRBD2 (5 bases each). Looked up from germline, CDR1 is LNHNV and CDR2 is YYDKDF (reference sequence). The CDR3 is 8 residues long. CDR3 DNA: TGTACTATCTTGGGGGAGTTCTTC. Translation: CTILGEFF. Filled out from reference TRBV15 and TRBJ2-1, the complete variable domain reads DAMVIQNPRYQVTQFGKPVTLSCSQTLNHNVMYWYQQKSSQAPKLLFHYYDKDFNNEADTPDNFQSRRPNTSFCFLDIRSPGLGDTAMYLCTILGEFFGPGTRLTVL.

This clonotype was counted many times. The V gene is TRBV25-1, the J gene TRBJ1-2; 7 bases map to TRBD1. V trimming: 1 base; J trimming: 5 bases; junction bases outside the gene matches: 10. CDR3 size: 16 residues. CDR1 and CDR2 from the germline V gene are MGHDK and SYGVNS. CDR3 sequence reads: CASSELDRQGLYGYTF. The CDR3 DNA sequence: TGTGCCAGCAGTGAATTGGATCGACAGGGTCTTTATGGCTACACCTTC.

The chain links TRBV6-6 to TRBJ1-4; 9 bases agree with TRBD1. The CDR3 spans 21 residues. V was pared by 2 bases and J by 6 bases, with 22 bases of the junction left unmatched. Germline lookup yields CDR1 MNHNY and CDR2 SVGAGI (reference sequence). DNA for the CDR3: TGTGCCAGCAGTTACCCTTTCCGGGACAGGGAAACCTGGAGTTCGGATGAAAAACTGTTTTTT. This translates into CASSYPFRDRETWSSDEKLFF.

About this clonotype: The junction departs from germline at one end; a sequencing error may be responsible. The rearrangement joins TRBV2 to TRBJ1-5, with D perhaps matching TRBD1 (5 bases). The CDR3 spans 14 residues. Germline V CDR1 and CDR2: SNHLY, FYNNEI. The CDR3, as DNA: TGTGTCAGCAGTGCTGGGGGAGGAAATCAGCCCCAGCATTTT. As protein: CVSSAGGGNQPQHF.

This clonotype was counted many times. The chain joins TRBV12-3 or TRBV12-4 to TRBJ2-7; the D gene could be TRBD1 or TRBD2 (5 bases each). The length of the CDR3 is 11 residues. The V end lost 3 bases, the J end lost 7 bases, and 7 bases lay between the germline ends. CDR3: CASSFREEQYF. The CDR3 region has the DNA TGTGCCAGCAGTTTCAGGGAGGAGCAGTACTTC.

The CDR3 region is CASSYIGLETQYF. CDR3 bases: TGTGCCAGCAGCTATATAGGATTGGAGACCCAGTACTTC. The chain couples TRBV11-2 to TRBJ2-5; D is unclear. This CDR3 comprises 13 residues. The ends were cut back, 4 bases at V and 5 bases at J, with 11 bases in the middle. From germline, CDR1 is SGHAT and CDR2 FQNNGV.

In this sample, this clonotype turned up many times. The V gene is TRBV5-1, the J gene TRBJ2-1, with 11 bases matching TRBD2. V lost 0 bases and J lost 3; bases outside the gene matches: 2. Germline V gene lookup returns CDR1 SGHRS and CDR2 YFSETQ. There are 16 residues in the CDR3. CDR3: CASSLAGTSGYNEQFF. The CDR3 nucleotides are TGCGCCAGCAGCTTGGCGGGGACTAGCGGCTACAATGAGCAGTTCTTC.

CDR3 region: CASSLNYGGPGELFF. The CDR3 region has the DNA TGTGCCAGCAGTTTGAATTATGGGGGTCCCGGGGAGCTGTTTTTT. The chain carries TRBV12-3 or TRBV12-4 and TRBJ2-2; possibly TRBD1 or TRBD2 for D (5 bases each). Trimming removed 3 bases from V and 6 bases from J, with 14 bases in between. CDR3 length: 15 amino acids.

The rearrangement links TRBV27 to TRBJ1-5; a weak D match, TRBD1 (6 bases). V shed 3 bases and J shed 5 bases, with 11 bases lying between them. CDR1 and CDR2 from the germline V gene are MNHEY and SMNVEV (reference sequence). The CDR3 loop spans 14 amino acids. As DNA, the CDR3 is TGTGCCAGCAGTTTCAACAGGGCCGATCAGCCCCAGCATTTT. Translated: CASSFNRADQPQHF.

Many counts were recorded for this clonotype. CDR3 nucleotides: TGTGCCTGGAGTTACAGGCTGCACACTGAAGCTTTCTTT. Protein product: CAWSYRLHTEAFF. The chain carries TRBV30 and TRBJ1-1; a weak D match, TRBD1 (5 bases). This CDR3 spans 13 amino acids. The V and J ends lost 2 bases and 3 bases respectively, with 10 bases between them. Germline-derived CDR1 and CDR2 are GTSNPN and SVGIG (reference sequence).

This clonotype was recorded at least ten times. Germline is not matched at one junction end, which may reflect a read error. The V and J genes are TRBV10-3 and TRBJ1-1; D is uncertain. The CDR3 is 14 amino acids. CDR1 and CDR2 from the germline V gene are ENHRY and SYGVKD. In DNA, the CDR3 is TGTGCTATCAAATCAGTAGGGATGAACACTGAAGCTTTCTTT. Protein sequence: CAIKSVGMNTEAFF.

The table lists this clonotype with many counts. The CDR3, as DNA: TGTGCCACCAGTGGAGGGACAGGTTTTGATGAGCAGTTCTTC. Translating gives CATSGGTGFDEQFF. The gene calls are TRBV24-1 and TRBJ2-1, with 8 nucleotides matching TRBD1. J was trimmed by 8 bases and V by 5 bases; bases with no gene match: 7. The CDR3 extends over 14 amino acids. CDR1 and CDR2 (germline): KGHDR, SFDVKD.

This clonotype was detected many times. The CDR3: CASSPAWTTDTQYF. The CDR3 DNA follows: TGTGCCAGCAGCCCAGCATGGACCACAGATACGCAGTATTTT. The chain uses TRBV3-1 and TRBJ2-3; D gene unclear. Germline V lookup: CDR1 LGHDT, CDR2 YNNKEL (reference sequence). The CDR3 runs 14 residues. Trimming took 4 bases from V and 2 from J, leaving 10 bases between them.

Many counts were recorded for this clonotype. The chain combines TRBV5-1 with TRBJ2-1, with TRBD1 matching 7 bases. V lost 4 bases, J lost 15 bases, and 13 bases stayed unmatched. Germline-derived CDR1 and CDR2 are SGHRS and YFSETQ. This CDR3 region has 13 residues. CDR3 in DNA: TGCGCCAGCAGCGACACCGGGACAGCCCGCGGGTTCTTC. Amino acid sequence: CASSDTGTARGFF.

This clonotype was observed many times. This chain links TRBV25-1 with TRBJ2-3; TRBD1 matches at 9 bases. This CDR3 comprises 18 residues. J gave up 1 base and V 2 bases, and 10 bases lay outside the gene matches. The germline V gene has CDR1 MGHDK and CDR2 SYGVNS. CDR3 coding DNA: TGTGCCAGCAGTGAAAGGGATTGGTGGACAGGGGGCACAGATACGCAGTATTTT. Translated, it gives CASSERDWWTGGTDTQYF.

This clonotype was detected many times. The rearrangement uses TRBV12-3 or TRBV12-4 and TRBJ2-1; D possibly uses TRBD1 or TRBD2 (6 bases each). Trimming stripped 2 bases from V and 9 bases from J, with 17 bases between. This CDR3 contains 15 residues. In nucleotides, the CDR3 is TGTGCCAGCAGTTTAATCTTCGCCGGGGGCAGTGAGCAGTTCTTC. Protein: CASSLIFAGGSEQFF.

This clonotype was seen at least ten times. The chain recombines TRBV12-3 or TRBV12-4 with TRBJ2-7; no reliable D call. The V end lost 7 bases, the J end lost 0 bases, and 13 bases lay between the germline ends. This CDR3 has 14 residues. The CDR3: CASKLLPDSYEQYF. DNA for the CDR3: TGTGCCAGCAAGCTCTTACCCGACTCCTACGAGCAGTACTTC.

This clonotype was picked up many times. V is TRBV3-1 and J is TRBJ2-7, with 13 bases fitting TRBD2. The CDR3 covers 15 residues. With 4 bases clipped from V and 4 bases from J, the junction kept 4 bases outside the gene matches. Germline V gene data show CDR1 as LGHDT and CDR2 as YNNKEL (reference sequence). The CDR3: CASSPGLAGFYEQYF. CDR3 sequence (DNA): TGTGCCAGCAGCCCGGGACTAGCGGGGTTTTACGAGCAGTACTTC.

This clonotype was recorded at least ten times. V and J are TRBV20-1 and TRBJ1-5; TRBD1 matches at 8 bases. V lost 0 bases to trimming and J lost 1 base; unmatched junction nucleotides: 8. CDR1 is DFQATT, CDR2 SNEGSKA, per germline (reference sequence). The length of the CDR3 is 17 residues. Here the CDR3 DNA reads TGCAGTGCTAGAGATCTAGGACAGGGCCAGAGCAATCAGCCCCAGCATTTT. It specifies CSARDLGQGQSNQPQHF.

This clonotype has ten or more counts. The chain joins TRBV11-2 to TRBJ2-1; 10 bases are shared with TRBD2. Trimming at V came to 6 bases and at J to 6 bases, leaving 8 bases not matched to a gene. The germline V gene encodes CDR1 SGHAT and CDR2 FQNNGV. The CDR3 sequence is 15 residues long. CDR3 protein: CASRRPGLASNEQFF. DNA of the CDR3: TGTGCCAGCAGACGACCGGGACTAGCGTCCAATGAGCAGTTCTTC.

This clonotype was counted ten times or more. This sequence joins TRBV7-6 and TRBJ2-7; D is unresolved. The V and J ends lost 3 bases and 7 bases respectively, with 10 bases between them. Looked up from germline, CDR1 is SGHVS and CDR2 is FNYEAQ. This CDR3 spans 12 amino acids. The CDR3 DNA is TGTGCCAGCAGCTTGGGCACGGAGGAGCAGTACTTC. Translating it yields CASSLGTEEQYF.

This clonotype appeared many times. The J gene is TRBJ1-4, the V gene TRBV15, with TRBD1 matching 8 bases. CDR1 is LNHNV and CDR2 is YYDKDF in the germline V gene (reference sequence). The junction had 5 bases not matched to a gene; V was cut back by 5 bases and J by 0 bases. The CDR3 contains 16 residues. The CDR3 DNA reads as TGTGCCACCAGCCGCAGACAGGGGACAACTAATGAAAAACTGTTTTTT. Its translation: CATSRRQGTTNEKLFF.

This clonotype was recorded at least ten times. The chain is built from TRBV25-1 and TRBJ2-5, with D maybe TRBD1 (6 bases). The germline V gene encodes CDR1 MGHDK and CDR2 SYGVNS. Trimming stripped 8 bases from V and 1 base from J, with 11 bases between. The CDR3 consists of 13 residues. For the CDR3, the DNA is TGTGCCAGCTTAGGGGGTTCCCAAGAGACCCAGTACTTC. Encoded protein: CASLGGSQETQYF.